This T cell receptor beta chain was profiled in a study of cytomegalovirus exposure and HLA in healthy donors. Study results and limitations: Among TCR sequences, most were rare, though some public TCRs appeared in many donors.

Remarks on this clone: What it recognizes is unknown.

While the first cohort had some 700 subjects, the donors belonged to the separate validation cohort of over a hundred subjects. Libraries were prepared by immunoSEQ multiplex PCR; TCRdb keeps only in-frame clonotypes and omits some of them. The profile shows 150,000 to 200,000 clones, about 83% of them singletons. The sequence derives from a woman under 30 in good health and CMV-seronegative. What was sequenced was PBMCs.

The CDR3 DNA is TGTGCCAGCAGCCCAGAACGAGGAGGATGGGGCAATCAGCCCCAGCATTTT. As protein: CASSPERGGWGNQPQHF. The genes are TRBV7-2 and TRBJ1-5; D not certain. V lost 5 bases and J 2 bases, leaving 19 bases between the germline ends. The CDR3 covers 17 residues. CDR1 is SGHTA, CDR2 FQGNSA, per germline. Together with reference TRBV7-2 and TRBJ1-5, the CDR3 gives the full variable domain: GAGVSQSPSNKVTEKGKDVELRCDPISGHTALYWYRQSLGQGLEFLIYFQGNSAPDKSGLPSDRFSAERTGGSVSTLTIQRTQQEDSAVYLCASSPERGGWGNQPQHFGDGTRLSIL.